This T cell receptor beta chain is drawn from a study of T-cell memory formation after mild COVID-19. Regarding the study as a whole: Shrinking CD4+ clones resided mostly in CM and EM, and CD8+ ones in EMRA. Clones from the second wave (peaking day 37) had unconfirmed SARS-CoV-2 specificity.

Deletions cut 6 bases from V and 2 bases from J, with 17 bases between. The CDR3 totals 16 residues. Germline CDR1 and CDR2: MNHNY and SVGAGI (reference sequence). Each CDR3 protein gets one entry after TCRdb re-called the 5' RACE reads with MiXCR. This table has about half a million distinct CDR3 sequences, over 15% appearing once. This clonotype was counted many times. What it recognizes is unknown. This clonotype was sampled from an adult woman who had mild COVID-19 (a few samples of this study predate the infection). Cell type and time point are not known. The rearrangement links TRBV6-6 to TRBJ2-1; D may be TRBD1 (6 bases). The sequencing input was PBMCs or a T cell subset sorted from them (not recorded which). The CDR3 here is CASSPLGQGTYNEQFF. The DNA of the CDR3 is TGTGCCAGCAGCCCACTCGGGCAGGGGACCTACAATGAGCAGTTCTTC.